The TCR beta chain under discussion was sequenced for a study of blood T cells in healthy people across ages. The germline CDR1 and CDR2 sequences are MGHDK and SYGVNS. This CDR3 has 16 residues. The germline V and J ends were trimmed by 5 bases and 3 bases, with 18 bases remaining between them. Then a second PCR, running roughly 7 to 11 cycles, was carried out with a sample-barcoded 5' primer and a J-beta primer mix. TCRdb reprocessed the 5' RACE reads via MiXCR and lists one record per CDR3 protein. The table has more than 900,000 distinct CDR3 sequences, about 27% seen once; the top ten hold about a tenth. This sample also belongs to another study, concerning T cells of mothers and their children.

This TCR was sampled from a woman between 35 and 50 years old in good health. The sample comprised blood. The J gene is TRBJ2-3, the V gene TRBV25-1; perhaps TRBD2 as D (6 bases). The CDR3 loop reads CASSPAGPVGTDTQYF. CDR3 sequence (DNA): TGTGCCAGCAGTCCGGCGGGGCCTGTGGGTACAGATACGCAGTATTTT.